This T cell receptor beta chain was captured by sequencing in a study of cytotoxic CD8 clonotypes in ibrutinib-treated CLL. About the research overall: Across the patients, some ten were relapsed/refractory, 15 treatment-naive and approximately 18 IGHV unmutated. Among patients, around 25 responded partially and 2 completely; roughly 15 then stayed remitted and some 12 progressed after median 68 months.

Here immunoSEQ multiplex PCR was the method, and the copy in TCRdb shows in-frame clones only, minus some. The data show some 46,000 clones, with 60% to 80% seen just once and roughly 14% held by the top ten. Concerning this clone itself: The antigen remains undetermined.

With 5 bases clipped from V and 2 bases from J, the junction kept 7 bases outside the gene matches. The CDR3 contains 15 residues. Germline lookup yields CDR1 MNHEY and CDR2 SVGAGI. Study findings and constraints: Private clonotypes, not public ones, expanded at ibrutinib response. T-cell clonality at baseline went above that of age-matched healthy donors and rose and fell with circulating CD8+ T-cell counts.

This receptor was identified in a human donor with chronic lymphocytic leukemia. The chain couples TRBV6-5 to TRBJ2-7; 9 nucleotides align to TRBD1. Sequences were derived from PBMCs, sampled after 12 months of ibrutinib treatment. CDR3 sequence reads: CASSVTGQGAYEQYF. In nucleotides, the CDR3 is TGTGCCAGCAGTGTAACGGGACAGGGAGCCTACGAGCAGTACTTC.